This passage covers 21 T cell receptor beta chains from one sample sequenced in a study of T cell responses to AZD1222 COVID-19 vaccine. The assay was immunoSEQ multiplex PCR, and TCRdb's table has in-frame clones only and misses some. The data contain 170,000 or so clones, roughly nine tenths of them singletons. Sequenced here: peripheral blood, sampled on day 0 of AZD1222 vaccination. These receptors came from an adult in good health.

This sequence joins TRBV5-1 and TRBJ2-5; 10 nucleotides align to TRBD2. Unmatched junction bases numbered 5, after V lost 1 base and J lost 2 bases. CDR1 and CDR2 from the germline V gene are SGHRS and YFSETQ. The CDR3 covers 16 residues. The CDR3 DNA is TGCGCCAGCAGCTTGAATATAGCGGGGGGACAAGAGACCCAGTACTTC. The encoded protein is CASSLNIAGGQETQYF.

The rearrangement uses TRBV28 and TRBJ2-7; a possible D gene is TRBD2 (6 bases). Deletions cut 4 bases from V and 6 bases from J, with 19 bases between. The V gene's germline CDR1 is MDHEN and CDR2 SYDVKM. The CDR3 is made up of 15 amino acids. The CDR3 protein is CASSSAQEAGFEQYF. In DNA, the CDR3 is TGTGCCAGCAGTTCTGCCCAGGAGGCGGGGTTCGAGCAGTACTTC.

J is TRBJ1-4 and V is TRBV6-5; the D gene is possibly TRBD1 (5 bases). Germline V gene sequence: CDR1 MNHEY, CDR2 SVGAGI. Trimming pared 6 bases from V and 8 bases from J, leaving 16 bases between. CDR3 length equals 14 residues. CDR3 sequence reads: CASRSQGEREKLFF. CDR3 nucleotide sequence: TGTGCCAGCAGATCCCAAGGGGAACGGGAAAAACTGTTTTTT.

This chain uses TRBV5-4 with TRBJ2-3; D unclear. Germline assignment: CDR1 SGHNT and CDR2 YYREEE (reference sequence). The CDR3 consists of 13 residues. Between the trimmed V and J ends, which lost 3 bases and 0 bases, there was a span of 5 bases. The DNA for the CDR3 is TGTGCCAGCAGCTACTCTAGCACAGATACGCAGTATTTT. This sequence encodes CASSYSSTDTQYF.

The chain links TRBV5-1 to TRBJ2-1; 15 bases are a match to TRBD2. The junction had 2 bases not matched to a gene; V was cut back by 3 bases and J by 7 bases. Germline V CDR1 and CDR2: SGHRS, YFSETQ. The CDR3 has 15 residues. The CDR3 nucleotides are TGCGCCAGCAGCTCCGGGACTAGCGGGAGGAATGAGCAGTTCTTC. Translated, it gives CASSSGTSGRNEQFF.

The chain combines TRBV25-1 with TRBJ2-5; either TRBD1 or TRBD2 may supply D (5 bases each). In germline, CDR1 is MGHDK, CDR2 SYGVNS. The V gene lost 4 bases and the J gene lost 1 base, with 13 bases spanning the gap. The CDR3 loop spans 15 amino acids. CDR3 in amino acids: CASSGGERLQETQYF. The CDR3 DNA is TGTGCCAGCAGTGGGGGCGAGCGGCTCCAAGAGACCCAGTACTTC.

This clone was seen once. This chain connects TRBV30 to TRBJ1-1; D is unclear. In germline, CDR1 is GTSNPN, CDR2 SVGIG (reference sequence). Trimming left V 0 bases short and J 4 bases short, with 3 bases between. The CDR3 runs to 11 residues. The CDR3, as DNA: TGTGCCTGGAGTGTTTCCACTGAAGCTTTCTTT. It codes for CAWSVSTEAFF.

In DNA, the CDR3 is TGTGCCAGCAGCTTAGGGGCCGGGGGGACTGGCTACACCTTC. Its protein product is CASSLGAGGTGYTF. The chain carries TRBV7-2 and TRBJ1-2; TRBD1 is a possible D gene (5 bases). V lost 1 base to trimming and J lost 7 bases, with 13 bases between them. Per germline, CDR1 SGHTA and CDR2 FQGNSA. CDR3 length: 14 amino acids. Combining the CDR3 with reference TRBV7-2 and TRBJ1-2 gives the whole variable domain GAGVSQSPSNKVTEKGKDVELRCDPISGHTALYWYRQSLGQGLEFLIYFQGNSAPDKSGLPSDRFSAERTGGSVSTLTIQRTQQEDSAVYLCASSLGAGGTGYTFGSGTRLTVV.

V gene TRBV30 combines with J gene TRBJ1-6; D is unresolved. The germline V gene has CDR1 GTSNPN and CDR2 SVGIG (reference sequence). V was shortened by 0 bases and J by 7 bases, with 7 bases between the two germline ends. The CDR3 consists of 13 residues. CDR3 bases: TGTGCCTGGAGTGTTTACGGGAATTCACCCCTCCACTTT. Its translation: CAWSVYGNSPLHF. Full variable domain (missing parts from reference TRBV30 and TRBJ1-6): SQTIHQWPATLVQPVGSPLSLECTVEGTSNPNLYWYRQAAGRGLQLLFYSVGIGQISSEVPQNLSASRPQDRQFILSSKKLLLSDSGFYLCAWSVYGNSPLHFGNGTRLTVT.

On this clone: Other DNA variants within this sample encode the same CDR3. The rearrangement joins TRBV5-5 to TRBJ1-2; maybe TRBD1 (6 bases). V was cut by 3 bases and J by 3 bases, with 9 bases left in between. The germline gives CDR1 SGHKS, CDR2 YYEKEE (reference sequence). The CDR3 loop spans 13 amino acids. The CDR3 is CASSSRGDYGYTF. The CDR3 bases are TGTGCCAGCAGCTCCAGGGGAGACTATGGCTACACCTTC. The full variable domain, in which reference TRBV5-5 and TRBJ1-2 provide the parts outside the CDR3, is DAGVTQSPTHLIKTRGQQVTLRCSPISGHKSVSWYQQVLGQGPQFIFQYYEKEERGRGNFPDRFSARQFPNYSSELNVNALLLGDSALYLCASSSRGDYGYTFGSGTRLTVV.

V gene TRBV28 combines with J gene TRBJ2-5; 10 nucleotides agree with TRBD2. Per germline, CDR1 MDHEN and CDR2 SYDVKM. This CDR3 comprises 16 residues. Trimming removed 3 bases from V and 2 bases from J; junction bases left unmatched: 6. CDR3 amino acids: CASSLAASGGQETQYF. In DNA, the CDR3 is TGTGCCAGCAGTTTGGCGGCTAGCGGGGGACAAGAGACCCAGTACTTC.

J is TRBJ2-7 and V is TRBV5-1; 9 nucleotides agree with TRBD1. The junction had 9 bases not matched to a gene; V was cut back by 5 bases and J by 3 bases. The CDR3 has 15 residues. Looked up from germline, CDR1 is SGHRS and CDR2 is YFSETQ. The CDR3 here is CASSRGGTGFYEQYF. As DNA, the CDR3 is TGCGCCAGCAGTCGAGGGGGGACAGGGTTCTACGAGCAGTACTTC.

This chain uses TRBV28 with TRBJ2-1; D perhaps matches TRBD1 (5 bases). Germline V gene lookup returns CDR1 MDHEN and CDR2 SYDVKM. The CDR3 sequence is 14 residues long. The ends were cut back, 7 bases at V and 11 bases at J, with 21 bases in the middle. The CDR3 region has the DNA TGTGCCAGCATAGGATCCAGCAGATGGGGCCAGCAGTTCTTC. It is translated as CASIGSSRWGQQFF.

In nucleotides, the CDR3 is TGTGCCAGCAGTTTTAGCGGGCGGACGGGAGCTTTCTTT. The encoded protein is CASSFSGRTGAFF. The chain combines TRBV27 with TRBJ1-1, with D unresolved. The length of the CDR3 is 13 residues. Germline loops: CDR1 MNHEY, CDR2 SMNVEV (reference sequence). The germline V and J ends were trimmed by 3 bases and 10 bases, with 15 bases remaining between them.

In this sample, this clone turned up once. The chain joins TRBV27 to TRBJ1-2; 12 nucleotides match TRBD1. The CDR3 spans 13 residues. With 8 bases clipped from V and 4 bases from J, the junction kept 2 bases outside the gene matches. Germline-derived CDR1 and CDR2 are MNHEY and SMNVEV (reference sequence). CDR3 in DNA: TGTGCCAGCCGGGACAGGGGGCTCTATGGCTACACCTTC. This gives the protein CASRDRGLYGYTF.

The J gene is TRBJ2-1, the V gene TRBV7-3; 12 positions agree with TRBD2. In germline, CDR1 is SGHTA, CDR2 FQGTGA. This CDR3 contains 16 residues. Trimming at V came to 2 bases and at J to 4 bases, leaving 3 bases not matched to a gene. CDR3 coding DNA: TGTGCCAGCAGCTTACGACTAGCGGGAGTTTACAATGAGCAGTTCTTC. Its translation is CASSLRLAGVYNEQFF.

The count of this clone is one. V usage is TRBV7-9 and J usage is TRBJ2-2; no definite D call. Trimming took off 1 base at V and 3 bases at J, with 9 bases between the two ends. The V gene's germline CDR1 is SEHNR and CDR2 FQNEAQ (reference sequence). The CDR3 runs to 15 residues. CDR3 DNA: TGTGCCAGCAGCTTAGATATTGGGGACACCGGGGAGCTGTTTTTT. Translating gives CASSLDIGDTGELFF.

The chain carries TRBV7-9 and TRBJ1-5; no reliable D call. V shed 4 bases and J shed 10 bases, with 8 bases lying between them. In germline, CDR1 is SEHNR, CDR2 FQNEAQ (reference sequence). The CDR3 covers 11 residues. The CDR3 region is CASSSGGPQHF. As DNA, the CDR3 is TGTGCCAGCAGCTCCGGAGGACCCCAGCATTTT.

This clone was counted a few times. The chain uses TRBV18 and TRBJ1-1; D possibly corresponds to TRBD1 (6 bases). Germline V CDR1 and CDR2: KGHSH, LQKENI. The CDR3 runs 14 residues. V gave up 1 base and J gave up 0 bases, with 6 bases separating them. The CDR3 is CASSPQGVNTEAFF. In nucleotides, the CDR3 is TGTGCCAGCTCACCACAGGGGGTGAACACTGAAGCTTTCTTT.

The genes are TRBV7-2 and TRBJ1-3; no clear D gene. The CDR3 extends over 13 amino acids. V lost 8 bases and J lost 3, with 11 bases in between. Per the germline V gene, CDR1 is SGHTA and CDR2 is FQGNSA. This CDR3 reads CASGPKIGNTIYF. DNA of the CDR3: TGTGCCAGCGGACCCAAAATTGGAAACACCATATATTTT.

In this sample, this clone turned up a few times. V and J are TRBV3-1 (or the pseudogene TRBV3-2) and TRBJ2-2; possible D gene TRBD2, 6 bases. V was clipped by 2 bases and J by 4 bases, with 11 bases between them. CDR1 and CDR2 (germline): LGHDT, YNNKEL (reference sequence). The CDR3 covers 15 residues. The DNA of the CDR3 is TGTGCCAGCAGCCAATTTAGCGGAGGCACCGGGGAGCTGTTTTTT. Translated, it gives CASSQFSGGTGELFF.